What follows describes a single T cell receptor beta chain. The sample belongs to a study of blood T cell repertoires in COVID-19. Study context: The United States, Italy and Spain were the sources of the acute and convalescent COVID-19 samples. Sources were T cells, B-cell-depleted T cells, or PBMCs; the material itself was cDNA or gDNA.

Per the authors' pipeline: How many nucleated cells were present was estimated from reference gene primer amplification. Here immunoSEQ multiplex PCR was the method, and the copy in TCRdb shows in-frame clones only, minus some. V and J calls plus clone size are reproduced from that table; the DNA served to infer D and trimming. The sample yields 160,000 or so clones, more than 90% seen once. Trimming removed 2 bases from V and 9 bases from J; junction bases left unmatched: 16. Germline V gene sequence: CDR1 LGHDT, CDR2 YNNKEL (reference sequence). The CDR3 has 18 amino acids. Material for sequencing was peripheral blood. The rearrangement joins TRBV3-1 (or the pseudogene TRBV3-2) to TRBJ2-1; 10 bases are a match to TRBD2. The sequence derives from a man between 60 and 75 years old with active or convalescent COVID-19. The CDR3: CASSQSVLVLAGAGEQFF. The DNA for the CDR3 is TGTGCCAGCAGCCAATCCGTCCTAGTGCTAGCGGGAGCAGGTGAGCAGTTCTTC.